The 32 T cell receptor beta chains in this list originate from one sample, sequenced in a study of technical replicates of blood from a handful of donors. Here immunoSEQ multiplex PCR was the method, and the copy in TCRdb shows in-frame clones only, minus some. In the table there are about 44,000 clones, roughly 96% of which are singletons. Sequencing was carried out using T cells isolated from PBMCs. The receptor set was obtained from a human donor in good health.

This rearrangement joins TRBV5-1 to TRBJ1-3; 9 positions match TRBD1. With V trimmed by 0 bases and J by 4 bases, 5 bases remained unmatched. The germline V gene encodes CDR1 SGHRS and CDR2 YFSETQ. The CDR3 has 16 residues. The DNA of the CDR3 is TGCGCCAGCAGCTTGGCCGGGACAGGGTTAGGAAACACCATATATTTT. Its translation is CASSLAGTGLGNTIYF. Full variable domain (remainder filled in from reference TRBV5-1 and TRBJ1-3): KAGVTQTPRYLIKTRGQQVTLSCSPISGHRSVSWYQQTPGQGLQFLFEYFSETQRNKGNFPGRFSGRQFSNSRSEMNVSTLELGDSALYLCASSLAGTGLGNTIYFGEGSWLTVV.

The chain uses TRBV6-5 and TRBJ1-2; no reliable D call. V was pared by 4 bases and J by 5 bases, with 8 bases between. The CDR3 runs to 12 residues. CDR1 and CDR2 (germline): MNHEY, SVGAGI. The CDR3 loop reads CASSSQQYGYTF. The CDR3 DNA is TGTGCCAGCAGTTCCCAACAGTATGGCTACACCTTC.

The gene calls are TRBV30 and TRBJ2-3; 11 bases are a match to TRBD2. The CDR3 loop spans 16 amino acids. The V segment lost 0 bases and the J segment 6 bases; nucleotides outside the gene matches: 8. Looked up from germline, CDR1 is GTSNPN and CDR2 is SVGIG (reference sequence). This CDR3 reads CAWSVLAGGPRDTQYF. In DNA, the CDR3 is TGTGCCTGGAGTGTATTAGCGGGAGGGCCCCGGGATACGCAGTATTTT.

The chain recombines TRBV9 with TRBJ1-2; the D gene is possibly TRBD1 (5 bases). This CDR3 has 13 amino acids. Germline CDR1 and CDR2: SGDLS and YYNGEE. V was shortened by 3 bases and J by 6 bases, with 12 bases between the two germline ends. The CDR3 sequence: CASSGGGLDGYTF. The CDR3 DNA reads as TGTGCCAGCAGCGGGGGGGGTTTGGATGGCTACACCTTC.

The chain couples TRBV10-2 to TRBJ2-6, with 12 bases fitting TRBD2. This CDR3 region has 17 residues. V trimming: 3 bases; J trimming: 2 bases; junction bases outside the gene matches: 2. Germline CDR1 is WSHSY and CDR2 is SAAADI. DNA for the CDR3: TGCGCCAGCAGTGAATCTAGCGGGAGGGCTGGGGCCAACGTCCTGACTTTC. This codes for CASSESSGRAGANVLTF.

The chain joins TRBV4-3 to TRBJ2-5; 8 nucleotides line up with TRBD1. The CDR3 consists of 15 residues. The V and J ends lost 5 bases and 3 bases, in that order; junction bases with no gene match: 8. Germline lookup yields CDR1 LGHNA and CDR2 YSLEER. CDR3 bases: TGCGCCAGCAGCTACCTCGACAGGGGAGAAGAGACCCAGTACTTC. Encoded protein: CASSYLDRGEETQYF.

The chain carries TRBV7-2 and TRBJ2-5, with D perhaps matching TRBD1 (5 bases). V was shortened by 2 bases and J by 2 bases, with 6 bases between the two germline ends. The CDR3 totals 13 residues. Germline V gene lookup returns CDR1 SGHTA and CDR2 FQGNSA. As DNA, the CDR3 is TGTGCCAGCAGCTTAAGGGGACAAGAGACCCAGTACTTC. Translation: CASSLRGQETQYF.

CDR3 bases: TGTGCCAGCAGTGAAGAAACAGGGGCAGGGTATGGCTACACCTTC. This translates into CASSEETGAGYGYTF. V usage is TRBV2 and J usage is TRBJ1-2; 7 bases align to TRBD1. The CDR3 is 15 residues long. V lost 1 base to trimming and J lost 5 bases; unmatched junction nucleotides: 7. The germline CDR1 and CDR2 sequences are SNHLY and FYNNEI.

The DNA of the CDR3 is TGTGCCAGCTTTAGGGGACAGGGCTATGGCTACACCTTC. The encoded protein is CASFRGQGYGYTF. V is TRBV6-5 and J is TRBJ1-2; 9 nucleotides agree with TRBD1. The CDR3 runs to 13 residues. With 8 bases clipped from V and 4 bases from J, the junction kept 5 bases outside the gene matches. Germline V gene sequence: CDR1 MNHEY, CDR2 SVGAGI.

The chain is built from TRBV27 and TRBJ1-1; D not certain. Trimming pared 6 bases from V and 4 bases from J, leaving 12 bases between. Germline V gene sequence: CDR1 MNHEY, CDR2 SMNVEV (reference sequence). The CDR3 length is 13 residues. The CDR3 DNA follows: TGTGCCAGCAGCCCTGCGGGGAGCACTGAAGCTTTCTTT. Encoded protein: CASSPAGSTEAFF.

V is TRBV7-3 and J is TRBJ2-3; 11 nucleotides agree with TRBD2. The CDR3 has 16 amino acids. J was trimmed by 2 bases and V by 0 bases; bases with no gene match: 1. Germline V gene data show CDR1 as SGHTA and CDR2 as FQGTGA. The CDR3 sequence: CASSLTTSGVTDTQYF. CDR3 DNA: TGTGCCAGCAGCTTAACGACTAGCGGGGTCACAGATACGCAGTATTTT. The full variable domain, completed using reference TRBV7-3 and TRBJ2-3, is GAGVSQTPSNKVTEKGKYVELRCDPISGHTALYWYRQSLGQGPEFLIYFQGTGAADDSGLPNDRFFAVRPEGSVSTLKIQRTERGDSAVYLCASSLTTSGVTDTQYFGPGTRLTVL.

The chain joins TRBV9 to TRBJ2-2; D gene uncertain. The germline CDR1 and CDR2 sequences are SGDLS and YYNGEE. The V and J ends lost 3 bases and 2 bases respectively, with 14 bases between them. The CDR3 has 16 residues. The CDR3 DNA reads TGTGCCAGCAGCGCAATCTCTAATACCAACACCGGGGAGCTGTTTTTT. This encodes CASSAISNTNTGELFF.

V and J are TRBV11-2 and TRBJ2-3; 8 bases fit TRBD2. This CDR3 has 16 residues. After removal of 2 bases from V and 1 base from J, the junction contained 5 bases not matched to a gene. Germline lookup yields CDR1 SGHAT and CDR2 FQNNGV. The CDR3: CASSLFSGRGTDTQYF. CDR3 DNA sequence: TGTGCCAGCAGCTTATTCTCCGGGAGGGGCACAGATACGCAGTATTTT.

V is TRBV30 and J is TRBJ2-2, with TRBD2 matching 7 bases. The CDR3 spans 15 residues. Germline CDR1 is GTSNPN and CDR2 is SVGIG (reference sequence). J lost 0 bases, V lost 4 bases, and 5 bases had no gene match. CDR3 DNA: TGTGCCTGGAAGGTGGGGGGGACGAACACCGGGGAGCTGTTTTTT. Translated, it gives CAWKVGGTNTGELFF.

The chain uses TRBV6-5 and TRBJ2-7; 12 nucleotides align to TRBD2. The CDR3 runs to 15 residues. After removal of 7 bases from V and 1 base from J, the junction contained 5 bases not matched to a gene. Per germline, CDR1 MNHEY and CDR2 SVGAGI. CDR3 residues: CASTLTSGSSYEQYF. The CDR3, as DNA: TGTGCCAGCACCCTGACTAGCGGGAGTTCCTACGAGCAGTACTTC.

This sequence joins TRBV18 and TRBJ1-1; no clear D gene. The CDR3 extends over 12 amino acids. The V gene's germline CDR1 is KGHSH and CDR2 LQKENI. The V end lost 3 bases, the J end lost 8 bases, and 10 bases lay between the germline ends. The CDR3 loop is CASSPGREEAFF. DNA of the CDR3: TGTGCCAGCTCACCCGGGCGGGAAGAAGCTTTCTTT.

V is TRBV25-1 and J is TRBJ2-7, with a weak D call TRBD1 (6 bases). V dropped 3 bases and J dropped 4 bases, with 10 bases sitting between them. CDR1 is MGHDK and CDR2 is SYGVNS in the germline V gene. This CDR3 is 13 amino acids long. DNA for the CDR3: TGTGCCAGCAGTGATTCAGGGGTTTACGAGCAGTACTTC. It translates to CASSDSGVYEQYF.

The chain couples TRBV10-1 to TRBJ1-2, with 7 bases matching TRBD1. This CDR3 has 13 residues. The ends lost 7 bases at V and 4 bases at J; junction bases unmatched: 6. Germline loops: CDR1 WNHNN, CDR2 SYGVQD (reference sequence). The CDR3 coding sequence is TGCGCCAGCAAACAGGACAGGACCTATGGCTACACCTTC. It specifies CASKQDRTYGYTF.

The chain has TRBV6-1 and TRBJ1-1; no definite D call. The CDR3 sequence is 17 residues long. The germline V and J ends were trimmed by 2 bases and 2 bases, with 18 bases remaining between them. CDR1 and CDR2 (germline): MNHNS, SASEGT. CDR3 DNA: TGTGCCAGCAGTGAACAGGTTGGCCTGAACCTAAACACTGAAGCTTTCTTT. As protein: CASSEQVGLNLNTEAFF.

V and J are TRBV5-1 and TRBJ1-1, with 7 bases matching TRBD1. Germline loops: CDR1 SGHRS, CDR2 YFSETQ. The CDR3 covers 14 residues. J lost 2 bases, V lost 2 bases, and 3 bases had no gene match. The CDR3 protein is CASSLQGTNTEAFF. For the CDR3, the DNA is TGCGCCAGCAGCTTACAGGGGACTAACACTGAAGCTTTCTTT. Filled out from reference TRBV5-1 and TRBJ1-1, the complete variable domain reads KAGVTQTPRYLIKTRGQQVTLSCSPISGHRSVSWYQQTPGQGLQFLFEYFSETQRNKGNFPGRFSGRQFSNSRSEMNVSTLELGDSALYLCASSLQGTNTEAFFGQGTRLTVV.

This clone appeared a single time. This chain joins TRBV9 and TRBJ1-1; D unclear. V was trimmed by 0 bases and J by 5 bases, leaving 14 bases between them. The CDR3 covers 15 residues. Germline V gene lookup returns CDR1 SGDLS and CDR2 YYNGEE. CDR3 residues: CASSVAPGGWTEAFF. CDR3 bases: TGTGCCAGCAGCGTAGCCCCCGGCGGATGGACTGAAGCTTTCTTT.

This clone was counted once. V gene TRBV5-1 combines with J gene TRBJ2-5; 14 bases fit TRBD2. Trimming removed 3 bases from V and 4 bases from J; junction bases left unmatched: 2. The CDR3 has 15 residues. The germline CDR1 and CDR2 sequences are SGHRS and YFSETQ. CDR3 in DNA: TGCGCCAGCAGCTGGGGGACTAGCGGGAGAGAGACCCAGTACTTC. Translating gives CASSWGTSGRETQYF. Full variable domain (missing parts from reference TRBV5-1 and TRBJ2-5): KAGVTQTPRYLIKTRGQQVTLSCSPISGHRSVSWYQQTPGQGLQFLFEYFSETQRNKGNFPGRFSGRQFSNSRSEMNVSTLELGDSALYLCASSWGTSGRETQYFGPGTRLLVL.

The V gene is TRBV14, the J gene TRBJ2-7; TRBD1 aligns across 8 bases. The CDR3 spans 13 residues. Germline assignment: CDR1 SGHDN and CDR2 FVKESK. The J segment lost 3 bases and the V segment lost 3 bases, leaving 1 base of the junction unmatched. The CDR3 reads CASSQGQVYEQYF. CDR3 coding DNA: TGTGCCAGCAGCCAGGGACAGGTCTACGAGCAGTACTTC.

The gene calls are TRBV7-9 and TRBJ1-1; unclear D gene. V was pared by 3 bases and J by 12 bases, with 17 bases between. CDR1 SEHNR and CDR2 FQNEAQ come from the germline V gene (reference sequence). This CDR3 has 13 amino acids. CDR3 bases: TGTGCCAGCAGCTTTGGCGGACCTTCGGGGACTTTCTTT. This encodes CASSFGGPSGTFF.

The chain combines TRBV6-6 with TRBJ1-1, with 8 bases identical to TRBD1. The CDR3 is 16 amino acids. Germline V lookup: CDR1 MNHNY, CDR2 SVGAGI (reference sequence). Trimming removed 4 bases from V and 1 base from J; junction bases left unmatched: 8. As DNA, the CDR3 is TGTGCCAGCAGTTTAACCAGGGGGCGAGCGAACACTGAAGCTTTCTTT. This encodes CASSLTRGRANTEAFF.

V usage is TRBV7-2 and J usage is TRBJ1-2; D possibly corresponds to TRBD1 (5 bases). The V gene's germline CDR1 is SGHTA and CDR2 FQGNSA. V was clipped by 0 bases and J by 8 bases, with 16 bases between them. CDR3 length: 15 amino acids. CDR3 nucleotides: TGTGCCAGCAGCTTAGCCCGGTTGCAGGGAGGAGGCTACACCTTC. Protein sequence: CASSLARLQGGGYTF.

The chain has TRBV10-3 and TRBJ2-1, with a possible D match to TRBD2 (5 bases). Germline V gene lookup returns CDR1 ENHRY and CDR2 SYGVKD. This CDR3 is 12 amino acids long. V was cut by 8 bases and J by 8 bases, with 13 bases left in between. The CDR3 DNA follows: TGTGCCATCTGGGCCATTAGCGATGAGCAGTTCTTC. Protein sequence: CAIWAISDEQFF.

The V and J genes are TRBV2 and TRBJ2-2, with 8 bases that match TRBD2. V gave up 8 bases and J gave up 5 bases; unmatched junction bases: 10. Germline values: CDR1 SNHLY, CDR2 FYNNEI. This CDR3 region has 15 residues. CDR3 nucleotides: TGTGCCAGCGGAGACGGGGGGGACTGGACCGGGGAGCTGTTTTTT. It translates to CASGDGGDWTGELFF.

This clone was seen just once. In DNA, the CDR3 is TGCAGCGCTTCGGTGGGGGGGGATGGCAATGAGCAGTTCTTC. Its translation: CSASVGGDGNEQFF. The chain couples TRBV29-1 to TRBJ2-1, with 7 positions matching TRBD2. J lost 6 bases, V lost 7 bases, and 12 bases had no gene match. Germline V gene data show CDR1 as SQVTM and CDR2 as ANQGSEA. CDR3 length: 14 residues.

The rearrangement links TRBV27 to TRBJ2-1, with 12 bases fitting TRBD2. Germline CDR1 reads MNHEY; CDR2 reads SMNVEV (reference sequence). This CDR3 comprises 17 residues. With V trimmed by 2 bases and J by 7 bases, 9 bases remained unmatched. DNA of the CDR3: TGTGCCAGCAGTTTAAACTCGCCTAGCGGGAGGGTGAATGAGCAGTTCTTC. The encoded protein is CASSLNSPSGRVNEQFF.

J is TRBJ1-1 and V is TRBV5-1; tentative D call: TRBD1 (5 bases). CDR1 and CDR2 (germline): SGHRS, YFSETQ. CDR3 length: 11 amino acids. V was trimmed by 4 bases and J by 11 bases, leaving 12 bases between them. CDR3 sequence (DNA): TGCGCCAGCAGCCTGGGGAGGGACGCTTTCTTT. Protein sequence: CASSLGRDAFF.

The chain recombines TRBV29-1 with TRBJ2-3, with 7 bases aligning to TRBD2. The CDR3 spans 13 residues. From germline, CDR1 is SQVTM and CDR2 ANQGSEA. V trimming: 3 bases; J trimming: 3 bases; junction bases outside the gene matches: 3. CDR3 protein: CSVDREGTDTQYF. In nucleotides, the CDR3 is TGCAGCGTTGACAGGGAGGGTACAGATACGCAGTATTTT.